This T cell receptor (beta chain) comes out of a study of response to subunit inactivated influenza vaccine (dated by TCRdb to 2016 to 2018). With respect to the entire study: Deep quantitative profiling of the T cell receptor repertoire was used in the study to follow responses to a trivalent subunit inactivated influenza vaccine. Overall study results and their limits: According to the authors, only a limited number of new T cells may be recruited by each seasonal influenza vaccination.

The CDR3, from cysteine to phenylalanine, totals 15 residues. The kept DNA is CDR3 alone, 45 bases in frame from the first base. CDR1 MNHNS and CDR2 SASEGT are derived from the germline V gene. After removal of 5 bases from V and 4 bases from J, the junction retains 11 bases not matched to a gene. Only a few counts were recorded for this clonotype. The antigen it recognizes is unknown. Per-base qualities were not stored, and no clone one base away is much larger. The method behind the library was RT-PCR. Sequenced using an Illumina HiSeq 2500. TCRdb itself trimmed the public reads at Q25 with fastp, ran MiXCR and retained productive beta chains. Each CDR3 protein appears once, grouped with its most common genes and DNA. The sample contains 540,000 or so distinct CDR3 sequences, over 10% of them found a single time. The ten biggest clones cover about an eighth of the sample. This specimen's time point label, interpreted: 40 to 45 days after influenza vaccine administration.

This material consisted of PBMCs from blood, taken about 6 weeks after vaccination. Recombination linked TRBV6-1 to TRBJ2-7; 7 bases in between match TRBD2. This receptor was obtained from a man aged 50 to 59 who received an inactivated influenza vaccine. Donor details come from another sample of the same person, matched by shared clones. Read as DNA, the sequence is TGTGCCAGCAGTCCCGATGGCGGGAGCACATACGAGCAGTACTTC. Its protein product is CASSPDGGSTYEQYF.